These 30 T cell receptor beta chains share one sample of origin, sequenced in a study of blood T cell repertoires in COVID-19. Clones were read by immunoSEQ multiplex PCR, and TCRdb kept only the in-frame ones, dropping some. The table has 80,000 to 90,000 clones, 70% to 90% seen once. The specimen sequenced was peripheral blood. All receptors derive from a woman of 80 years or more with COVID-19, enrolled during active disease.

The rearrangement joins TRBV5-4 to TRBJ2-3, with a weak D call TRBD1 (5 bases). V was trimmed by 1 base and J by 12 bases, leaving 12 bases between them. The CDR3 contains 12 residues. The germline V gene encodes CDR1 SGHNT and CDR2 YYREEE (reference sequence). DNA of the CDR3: TGTGCCAGCAGCTTGATGGGGCAAGGACAGTATTTT. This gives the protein CASSLMGQGQYF.

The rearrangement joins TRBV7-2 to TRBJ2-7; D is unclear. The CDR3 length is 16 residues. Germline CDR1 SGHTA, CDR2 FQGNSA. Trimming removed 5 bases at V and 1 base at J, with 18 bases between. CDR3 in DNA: TGTGCCAGCAGCCCGTTACACGTCTCAAAGTCCTACGAGCAGTACTTC. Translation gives CASSPLHVSKSYEQYF. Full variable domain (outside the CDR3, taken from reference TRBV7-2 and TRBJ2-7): GAGVSQSPSNKVTEKGKDVELRCDPISGHTALYWYRQSLGQGLEFLIYFQGNSAPDKSGLPSDRFSAERTGGSVSTLTIQRTQQEDSAVYLCASSPLHVSKSYEQYFGPGTRLTVT.

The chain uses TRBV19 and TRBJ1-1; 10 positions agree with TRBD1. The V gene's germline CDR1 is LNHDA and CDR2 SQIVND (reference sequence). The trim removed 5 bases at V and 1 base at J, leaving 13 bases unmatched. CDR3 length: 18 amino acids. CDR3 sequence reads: CASSLRDRGSFWNTEAFF. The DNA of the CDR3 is TGTGCCAGTAGTCTCCGGGACAGGGGTAGTTTCTGGAACACTGAAGCTTTCTTT.

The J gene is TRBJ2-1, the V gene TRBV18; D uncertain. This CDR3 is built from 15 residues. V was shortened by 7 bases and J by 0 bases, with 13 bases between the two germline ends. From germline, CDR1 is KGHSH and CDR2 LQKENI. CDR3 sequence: CASFTSPSSYNEQFF. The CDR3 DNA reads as TGTGCCAGCTTCACCAGTCCCAGCTCCTACAATGAGCAGTTCTTC.

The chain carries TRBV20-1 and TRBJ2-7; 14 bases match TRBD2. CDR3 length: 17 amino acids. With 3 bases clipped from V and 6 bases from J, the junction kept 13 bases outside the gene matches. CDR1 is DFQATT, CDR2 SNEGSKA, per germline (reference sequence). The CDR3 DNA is TGCAGTGCTAGTCCCACCGGACTAGCGGGGGGAGTGGGCGAGCAGTACTTC. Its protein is CSASPTGLAGGVGEQYF.

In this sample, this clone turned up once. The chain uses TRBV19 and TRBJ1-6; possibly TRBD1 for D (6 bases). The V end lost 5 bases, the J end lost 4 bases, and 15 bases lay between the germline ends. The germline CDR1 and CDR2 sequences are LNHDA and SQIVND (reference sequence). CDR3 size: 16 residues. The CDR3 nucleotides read TGTGCCAGTAGTCCGCCCGGGACACGATATAATTCACCCCTCCACTTT. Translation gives CASSPPGTRYNSPLHF.

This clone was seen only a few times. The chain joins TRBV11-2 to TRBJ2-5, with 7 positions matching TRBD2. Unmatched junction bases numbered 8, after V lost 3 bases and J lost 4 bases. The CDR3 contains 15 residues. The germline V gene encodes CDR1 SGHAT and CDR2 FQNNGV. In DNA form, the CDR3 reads TGTGCCAGCAGCTTGGGCCAGGGAGGGCGAGAGACCCAGTACTTC. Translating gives CASSLGQGGRETQYF.

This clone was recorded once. The CDR3 reads CSASQGAGLAYDYGYTF. The DNA for the CDR3 is TGCAGTGCTAGTCAAGGGGCAGGGCTTGCGTATGACTATGGCTACACCTTC. The V and J genes are TRBV20-1 and TRBJ1-2; perhaps TRBD1 as D (5 bases). Between the trimmed V and J ends, which lost 3 bases and 3 bases, there was a span of 23 bases. CDR1 is DFQATT, CDR2 SNEGSKA, per germline (reference sequence). This CDR3 is 17 amino acids long.

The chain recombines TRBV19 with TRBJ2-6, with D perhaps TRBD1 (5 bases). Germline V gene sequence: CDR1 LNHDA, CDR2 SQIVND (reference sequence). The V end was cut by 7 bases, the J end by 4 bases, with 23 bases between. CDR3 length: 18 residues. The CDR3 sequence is CASILSAGRSSGANVLTF. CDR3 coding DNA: TGTGCCAGTATTCTCTCGGCAGGGCGAAGTTCAGGGGCCAACGTCCTGACTTTC.

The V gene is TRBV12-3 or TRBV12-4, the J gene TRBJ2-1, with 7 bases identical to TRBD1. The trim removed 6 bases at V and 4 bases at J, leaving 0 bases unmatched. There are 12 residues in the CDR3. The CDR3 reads CASRQGYNEQFF. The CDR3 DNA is TGTGCCAGCAGACAGGGGTACAATGAGCAGTTCTTC.

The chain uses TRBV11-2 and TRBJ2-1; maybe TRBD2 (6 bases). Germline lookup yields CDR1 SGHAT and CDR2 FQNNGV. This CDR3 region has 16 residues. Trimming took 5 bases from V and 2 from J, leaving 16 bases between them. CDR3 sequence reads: CASSPSRGATYNEQFF. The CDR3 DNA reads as TGTGCCAGCAGCCCCAGTCGCGGGGCCACCTACAATGAGCAGTTCTTC.

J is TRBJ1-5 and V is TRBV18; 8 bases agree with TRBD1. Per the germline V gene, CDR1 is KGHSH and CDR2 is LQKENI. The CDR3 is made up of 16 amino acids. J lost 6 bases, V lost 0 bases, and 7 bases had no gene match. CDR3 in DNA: TGTGCCAGCTCACCACCTACGACAGGGGTGGCTCAGCCCCAGCATTTT. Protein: CASSPPTTGVAQPQHF.

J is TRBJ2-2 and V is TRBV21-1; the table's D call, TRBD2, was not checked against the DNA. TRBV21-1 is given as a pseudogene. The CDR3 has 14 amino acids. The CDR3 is CASSFPSCVGELFF. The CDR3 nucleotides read TGTGCCAGCAGCTTTCCCTCGTGTGTCGGGGAGCTGTTTTTT.

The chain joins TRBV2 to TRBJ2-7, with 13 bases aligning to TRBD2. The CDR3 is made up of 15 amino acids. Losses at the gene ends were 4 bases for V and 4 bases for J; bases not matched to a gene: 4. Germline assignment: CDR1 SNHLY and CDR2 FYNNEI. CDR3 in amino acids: CASSGGTSGMYEQYF. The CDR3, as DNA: TGTGCCAGCAGTGGGGGGACTAGCGGGATGTACGAGCAGTACTTC.

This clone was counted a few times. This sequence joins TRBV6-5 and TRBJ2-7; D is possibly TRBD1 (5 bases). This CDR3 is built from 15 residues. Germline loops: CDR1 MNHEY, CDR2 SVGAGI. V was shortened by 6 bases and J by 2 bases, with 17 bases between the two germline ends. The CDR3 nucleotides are TGTGCCAGCAGCTCCAGGGTAGGGTTCACCTACGAGCAGTACTTC. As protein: CASSSRVGFTYEQYF.

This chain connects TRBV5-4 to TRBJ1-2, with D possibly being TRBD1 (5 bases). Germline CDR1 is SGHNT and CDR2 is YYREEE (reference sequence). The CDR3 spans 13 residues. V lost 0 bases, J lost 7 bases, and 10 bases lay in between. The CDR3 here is CASSLGGGFGYTF. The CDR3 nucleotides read TGTGCCAGCAGCTTGGGGGGCGGATTTGGCTACACCTTC.

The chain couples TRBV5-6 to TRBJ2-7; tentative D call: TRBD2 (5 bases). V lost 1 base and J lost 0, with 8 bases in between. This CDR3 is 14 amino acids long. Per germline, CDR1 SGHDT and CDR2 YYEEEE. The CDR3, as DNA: TGTGCCAGCAGCTTGACGGGATACTCCTACGAGCAGTACTTC. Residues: CASSLTGYSYEQYF.

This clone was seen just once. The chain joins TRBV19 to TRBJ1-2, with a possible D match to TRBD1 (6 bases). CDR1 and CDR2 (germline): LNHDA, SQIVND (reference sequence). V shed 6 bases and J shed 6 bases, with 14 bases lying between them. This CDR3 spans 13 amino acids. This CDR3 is CASRPTGSDGYTF. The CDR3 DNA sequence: TGTGCCAGTAGACCCACAGGGTCGGATGGCTACACCTTC.

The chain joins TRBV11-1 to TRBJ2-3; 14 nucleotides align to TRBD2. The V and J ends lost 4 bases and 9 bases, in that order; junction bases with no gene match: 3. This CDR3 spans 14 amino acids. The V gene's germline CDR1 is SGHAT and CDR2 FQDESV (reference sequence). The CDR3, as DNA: TGTGCCAGCAGCTCGGGACTAGCGGGAGAAACGCAGTATTTT. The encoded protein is CASSSGLAGETQYF.

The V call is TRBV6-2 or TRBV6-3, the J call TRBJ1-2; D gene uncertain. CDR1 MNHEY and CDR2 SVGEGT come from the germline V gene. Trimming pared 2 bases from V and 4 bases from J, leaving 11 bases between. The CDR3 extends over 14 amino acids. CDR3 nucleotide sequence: TGTGCCAGCAGTTACCCGGTTACCTCCTATGGCTACACCTTC. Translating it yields CASSYPVTSYGYTF.

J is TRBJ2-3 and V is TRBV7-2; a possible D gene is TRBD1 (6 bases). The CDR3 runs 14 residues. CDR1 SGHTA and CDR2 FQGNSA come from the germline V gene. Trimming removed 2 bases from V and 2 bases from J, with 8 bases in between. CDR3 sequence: CASSLWDNTDTQYF. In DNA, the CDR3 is TGTGCCAGCAGCTTATGGGACAACACAGATACGCAGTATTTT.

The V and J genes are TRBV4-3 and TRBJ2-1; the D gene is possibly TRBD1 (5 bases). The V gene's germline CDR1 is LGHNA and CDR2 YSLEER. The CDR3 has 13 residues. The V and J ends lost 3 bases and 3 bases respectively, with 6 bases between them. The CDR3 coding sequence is TGCGCCAGCAGCCATCAGGGCTACAATGAGCAGTTCTTC. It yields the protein CASSHQGYNEQFF.

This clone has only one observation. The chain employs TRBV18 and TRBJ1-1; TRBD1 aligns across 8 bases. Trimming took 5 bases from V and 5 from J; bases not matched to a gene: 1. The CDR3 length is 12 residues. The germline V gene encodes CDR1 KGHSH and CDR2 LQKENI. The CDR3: CASSRQGTEAFF. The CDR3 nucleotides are TGTGCCAGCTCAAGACAGGGGACTGAAGCTTTCTTT.

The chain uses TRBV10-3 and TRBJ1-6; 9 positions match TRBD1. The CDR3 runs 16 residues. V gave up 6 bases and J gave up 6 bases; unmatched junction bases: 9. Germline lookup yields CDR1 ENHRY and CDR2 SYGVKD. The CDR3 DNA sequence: TGTGCCATCAGCTCAGGACAGGGGATGCCTAATTCACCCCTCCACTTT. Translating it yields CAISSGQGMPNSPLHF.

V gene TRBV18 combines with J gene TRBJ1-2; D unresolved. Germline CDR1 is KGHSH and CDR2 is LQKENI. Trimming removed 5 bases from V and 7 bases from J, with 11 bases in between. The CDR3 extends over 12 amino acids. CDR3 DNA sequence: TGTGCCAGCTCATTGGCGGGCATTGGCTACACCTTC. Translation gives CASSLAGIGYTF.

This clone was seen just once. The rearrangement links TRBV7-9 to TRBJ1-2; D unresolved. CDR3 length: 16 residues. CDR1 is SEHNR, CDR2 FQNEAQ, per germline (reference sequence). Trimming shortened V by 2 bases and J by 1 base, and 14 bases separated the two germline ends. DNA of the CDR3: TGTGCCAGCAGCTTAACTATCGGGGTTTTTAACTATGGCTACACCTTC. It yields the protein CASSLTIGVFNYGYTF.

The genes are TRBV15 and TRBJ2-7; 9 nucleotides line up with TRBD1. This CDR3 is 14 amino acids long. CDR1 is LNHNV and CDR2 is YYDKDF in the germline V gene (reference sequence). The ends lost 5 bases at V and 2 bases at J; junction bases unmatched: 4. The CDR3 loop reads CATSWDRATYEQYF. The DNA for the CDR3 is TGTGCCACCAGCTGGGACAGGGCTACCTACGAGCAGTACTTC.

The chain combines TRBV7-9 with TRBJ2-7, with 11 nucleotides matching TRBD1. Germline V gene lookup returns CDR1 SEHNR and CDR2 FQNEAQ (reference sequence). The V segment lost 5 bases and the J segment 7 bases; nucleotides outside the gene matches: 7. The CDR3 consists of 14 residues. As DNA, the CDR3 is TGTGCCAGCAGCCCTCGGACAGGGGGCGGAGAGCAGTACTTC. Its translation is CASSPRTGGGEQYF.

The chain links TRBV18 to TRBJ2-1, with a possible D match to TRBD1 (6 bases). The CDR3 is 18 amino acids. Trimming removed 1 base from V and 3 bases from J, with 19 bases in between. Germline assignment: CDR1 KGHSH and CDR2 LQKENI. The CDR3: CASSPRLHRAGVYNEQFF. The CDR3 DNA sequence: TGTGCCAGCTCACCACGATTACACAGGGCAGGGGTCTACAATGAGCAGTTCTTC.

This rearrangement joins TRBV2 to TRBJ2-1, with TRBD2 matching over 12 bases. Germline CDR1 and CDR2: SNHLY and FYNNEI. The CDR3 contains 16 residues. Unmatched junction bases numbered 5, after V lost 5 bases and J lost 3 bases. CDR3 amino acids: CASSTRTSGDYNEQFF. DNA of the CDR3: TGTGCCAGCAGTACCCGGACTAGCGGGGACTACAATGAGCAGTTCTTC.